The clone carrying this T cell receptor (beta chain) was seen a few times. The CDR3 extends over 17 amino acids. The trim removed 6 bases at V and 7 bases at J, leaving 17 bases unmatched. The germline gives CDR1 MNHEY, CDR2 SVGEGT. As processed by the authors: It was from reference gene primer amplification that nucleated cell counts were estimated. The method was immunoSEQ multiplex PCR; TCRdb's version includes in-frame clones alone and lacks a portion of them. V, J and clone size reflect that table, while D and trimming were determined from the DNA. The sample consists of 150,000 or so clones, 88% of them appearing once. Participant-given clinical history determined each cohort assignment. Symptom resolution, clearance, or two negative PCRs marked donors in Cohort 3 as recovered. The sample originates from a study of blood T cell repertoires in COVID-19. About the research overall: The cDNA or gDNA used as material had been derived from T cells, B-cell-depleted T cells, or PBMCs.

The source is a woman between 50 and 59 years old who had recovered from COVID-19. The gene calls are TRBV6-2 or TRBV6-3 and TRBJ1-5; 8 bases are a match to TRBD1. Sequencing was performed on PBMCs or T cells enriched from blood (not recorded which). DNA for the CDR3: TGTGCCAGCAGCCCTGGGACAGGCGGTAGGGCAACGCAGCCCCAGCATTTT. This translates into CASSPGTGGRATQPQHF.